The subject of this entry is one TCR beta chain. Its specificity is unknown. This record comes from a study of Ad26.COV2.S vaccination and SARS-CoV-2 variants. Points from the study as a whole: Substantial response breadth was reportedly seen for spike-specific CD8+ and CD4+ T cells after vaccination. Spike-specific TCR breadth was greater after Ad26.COV2.S than placebo. Participants given vaccine showed non-spike TCR breadth similar to that of placebo recipients. Using TCR breadth and depth analyses may have led to underestimated total T cell responses.

Generated by immunoSEQ multiplex PCR, the TCRdb table keeps only in-frame clones and is missing some. The data contain just over 350,000 clones, just over 90% of them singletons. Trimming left V 7 bases short and J 3 bases short, with 13 bases between. The CDR3 spans 13 residues. Germline V gives CDR1 SGHRS, CDR2 YFSETQ. The sample consisted of peripheral blood, taken after recovery from COVID-19. The sequence came from a human donor who had recovered from COVID-19. The chain joins TRBV5-1 to TRBJ1-2, with D possibly TRBD1 on 5 matching bases. CDR3 protein: CASAVVGDYGYTF. The CDR3 DNA follows: TGCGCCAGCGCCGTTGTGGGGGACTATGGCTACACCTTC.